A single sample gave rise to the 30 T cell receptor beta chains below, sequenced in a study of T cells in Graves' hyperthyroidism and ophthalmopathy. Researchers amplified the TCR beta CDR3 regions from RNA transcripts. A set of HTBI primers served as the primers for a first-round RT-PCR of the TCR CDR3. TCRdb reprocessed the multiplex PCR reads with MiXCR, giving one entry per CDR3 protein. The repertoire holds under 550,000 distinct CDR3 sequences, with roughly 13% as singletons. Specimen: blood. Source of these receptors: a woman aged 18-35 years with Graves' hyperthyroidism.

This clonotype has at least ten counts. The rearrangement joins TRBV4-1 to TRBJ2-3; 13 bases are shared with TRBD2. Germline trimming cut 1 base from V and 1 base from J; bases unmatched to any gene: 5. The CDR3 has 18 residues. The V gene's germline CDR1 is MGHRA and CDR2 YSYEKL. DNA of the CDR3: TGCGCCAGCAGCCAAGGGCCCGGACTAGCGGGAGGCACAGATACGCAGTATTTT. Its translation is CASSQGPGLAGGTDTQYF.

This clonotype was detected ten times or more. The rearrangement links TRBV5-1 to TRBJ1-4, with TRBD1 as a possible D gene (6 bases). Trimming pared 0 bases from V and 7 bases from J, leaving 13 bases between. The germline CDR1 and CDR2 sequences are SGHRS and YFSETQ. This CDR3 is 15 amino acids long. This chain's CDR3 is CASSLESGAGEKLFF. CDR3 DNA sequence: TGCGCCAGCAGCTTGGAGTCAGGGGCAGGTGAAAAACTGTTTTTT.

This clonotype was counted ten times or more. V and J are TRBV3-1 and TRBJ1-3; D is undetermined. Trimming removed 0 bases at V and 4 bases at J, with 7 bases between. The CDR3 is made up of 14 amino acids. In germline, CDR1 is LGHDT, CDR2 YNNKEL (reference sequence). The CDR3 protein is CASSQEVSGNTIYF. Written as DNA, the CDR3 is TGTGCCAGCAGCCAAGAGGTTTCCGGAAACACCATATATTTT.

There are a few counts of this clonotype. The V gene is TRBV18, the J gene TRBJ2-1; 10 bases match TRBD1. V was pared by 6 bases and J by 7 bases, with 9 bases of the junction left unmatched. Germline assignment: CDR1 KGHSH and CDR2 LQKENI. The CDR3 has 15 residues. The CDR3 bases are TGTGCCAGCTCGCAACTTCGGACAGGGGGGAATGAGCAGTTCTTC. The encoded protein is CASSQLRTGGNEQFF. The full variable domain, rest sourced from reference TRBV18 and TRBJ2-1, is NAGVMQNPRHLVRRRGQEARLRCSPMKGHSHVYWYRQLPEEGLKFMVYLQKENIIDESGMPKERFSAEFPKEGPSILRIQQVVRGDSAAYFCASSQLRTGGNEQFFGPGTRLTVL.

This clonotype has only a few counts. The chain links TRBV6-1 to TRBJ1-2; 9 bases agree with TRBD1. Germline assignment: CDR1 MNHNS and CDR2 SASEGT. This CDR3 is 14 amino acids long. V lost 6 bases to trimming and J lost 1 base; unmatched junction nucleotides: 3. CDR3 sequence (DNA): TGTGCCAGCAGGGGGGGACAGGGTAACTATGGCTACACCTTC. Translated, it gives CASRGGQGNYGYTF.

This clonotype was recorded many times. The J gene is TRBJ1-2, the V gene TRBV5-6; D not certain. Germline-derived CDR1 and CDR2 are SGHDT and YYEEEE. The V gene lost 10 bases and the J gene lost 4 bases, with 14 bases spanning the gap. This CDR3 has 12 amino acids. The CDR3 coding sequence is TGTGCCTCCCGGGTGGATGGCTATGGCTACACCTTC. Its protein product is CASRVDGYGYTF.

Many counts were recorded for this clonotype. The chain links TRBV5-6 to TRBJ2-1; 12 nucleotides align to TRBD2. CDR1 and CDR2 from the germline V gene are SGHDT and YYEEEE. CDR3 length equals 16 residues. V shed 3 bases, J shed 4 bases, and the junction held 5 bases outside the gene matches. CDR3 nucleotide sequence: TGTGCCAGCAGCTACCCGCTAGCGGGAGGGTACAATGAGCAGTTCTTC. This sequence encodes CASSYPLAGGYNEQFF.

This clonotype was recorded at least ten times. V usage is TRBV30 and J usage is TRBJ1-1; a possible D gene is TRBD1 (5 bases). CDR1 is GTSNPN and CDR2 is SVGIG in the germline V gene (reference sequence). The CDR3 sequence is 11 residues long. The V and J ends lost 8 bases and 3 bases respectively, with 10 bases between them. The CDR3, as DNA: TGTGCCGGTGACAGTGACACTGAAGCTTTCTTT. Its translation: CAGDSDTEAFF.

This clonotype was picked up many times. V usage is TRBV6-2 or TRBV6-3 and J usage is TRBJ2-7; 12 positions agree with TRBD2. Germline values: CDR1 MNHEY, CDR2 SVGEGT. V trimming: 0 bases; J trimming: 0 bases; junction bases outside the gene matches: 12. CDR3 length: 20 amino acids. The CDR3: CASSYSMPGLAGPSSYEQYF. CDR3 sequence (DNA): TGTGCCAGCAGTTACTCAATGCCGGGACTAGCGGGCCCGAGCTCCTACGAGCAGTACTTC.

This clonotype was seen a handful of times. The chain has TRBV11-3 and TRBJ2-1; D gene uncertain. There are 13 residues in the CDR3. Germline V CDR1 and CDR2: SGHNT, YENEEA. The germline V and J ends were trimmed by 5 bases and 6 bases, with 11 bases remaining between them. CDR3 DNA: TGTGCCAGCAGCGCGAGGCTAAGCAATGAGCAGTTCTTC. It codes for CASSARLSNEQFF.

There are a few counts of this clonotype. The chain is built from TRBV5-6 and TRBJ1-4, with D possibly matching TRBD1 (5 bases). This CDR3 has 15 residues. Germline-derived CDR1 and CDR2 are SGHDT and YYEEEE. V dropped 0 bases and J dropped 8 bases, with 14 bases sitting between them. The CDR3 here is CASSLGPGRREKLFF. For the CDR3, the DNA is TGTGCCAGCAGCTTGGGTCCAGGGCGCCGAGAAAAACTGTTTTTT.

The V and J genes are TRBV5-1 and TRBJ2-2, with D possibly being TRBD1 (6 bases). Trimming removed 9 bases from V and 5 bases from J, with 20 bases in between. CDR1 is SGHRS and CDR2 is YFSETQ in the germline V gene. The CDR3 spans 15 residues. In nucleotides, the CDR3 is TGCGCCACCCACCCTCGACAGGCGAGAACCGGGGAGCTGTTTTTT. Protein product: CATHPRQARTGELFF.

The sample holds many counts of this clonotype. The chain has TRBV5-1 and TRBJ2-7; tentative D call: TRBD2 (6 bases). This CDR3 has 17 residues. Trimming removed 0 bases at V and 1 base at J, with 17 bases between. Germline V gives CDR1 SGHRS, CDR2 YFSETQ. The CDR3 reads CASSLAGGLPGSYEQYF. CDR3 DNA: TGCGCCAGCAGCTTGGCTGGAGGGCTCCCCGGGTCCTACGAGCAGTACTTC.

In this sample, this clonotype turned up many times. The rearrangement uses TRBV12-3 or TRBV12-4 and TRBJ1-2, with D maybe TRBD1 (6 bases). Trimming shortened V by 5 bases and J by 7 bases, and 17 bases separated the two germline ends. The CDR3 runs to 14 residues. The CDR3 region is CASSVAGVVSGYTF. In DNA, the CDR3 is TGTGCCAGCAGTGTCGCAGGGGTTGTTAGTGGCTACACCTTC.

At least ten counts were recorded for this clonotype. This rearrangement joins TRBV3-1 to TRBJ2-3, with TRBD1 matching 7 bases. Germline loops: CDR1 LGHDT, CDR2 YNNKEL (reference sequence). This CDR3 spans 15 amino acids. The ends lost 4 bases at V and 2 bases at J; junction bases unmatched: 6. The CDR3 DNA reads TGTGCCAGCAGCCCCGGACAGGTGGACACAGATACGCAGTATTTT. It codes for CASSPGQVDTDTQYF.

The chain joins TRBV5-6 to TRBJ1-2; weak D call: TRBD1 (6 bases). This CDR3 has 15 amino acids. With 7 bases removed from V and 8 bases from J, the gap between germline ends came to 24 bases. Germline loops: CDR1 SGHDT, CDR2 YYEEEE. CDR3 sequence reads: CASLRGDRSGGGYTF. The CDR3 region has the DNA TGTGCCAGCCTCAGAGGCGACAGGTCGGGCGGAGGCTACACCTTC.

Many counts were recorded for this clonotype. The J gene is TRBJ2-5, the V gene TRBV2; D not certain. CDR1 and CDR2 from the germline V gene are SNHLY and FYNNEI. Trimming pared 4 bases from V and 4 bases from J, leaving 13 bases between. The CDR3 is made up of 14 amino acids. CDR3 amino acids: CASSAIASGETQYF. CDR3 in DNA: TGTGCCAGCAGTGCTATTGCCTCAGGAGAGACCCAGTACTTC.

The V and J genes are TRBV5-6 and TRBJ2-7; 11 bases agree with TRBD2. CDR1 and CDR2 from the germline V gene are SGHDT and YYEEEE. The CDR3 length is 20 residues. The V segment lost 5 bases and the J segment 1 base; nucleotides outside the gene matches: 20. CDR3: CASSLVGTHSGRAPSYEQYF. The CDR3, as DNA: TGTGCCAGCAGTCTGGTCGGGACCCATAGCGGGAGGGCCCCTTCCTACGAGCAGTACTTC. Full variable domain (remainder filled in from reference TRBV5-6 and TRBJ2-7): DAGVTQSPTHLIKTRGQQVTLRCSPKSGHDTVSWYQQALGQGPQFIFQYYEEEERQRGNFPDRFSGHQFPNYSSELNVNALLLGDSALYLCASSLVGTHSGRAPSYEQYFGPGTRLTVT.

This clonotype has at least ten counts. V gene TRBV20-1 combines with J gene TRBJ2-3; TRBD2 agrees at 8 bases. The CDR3 length is 14 residues. The junction had 7 bases not matched to a gene; V was cut back by 4 bases and J by 4 bases. Looked up from germline, CDR1 is DFQATT and CDR2 is SNEGSKA (reference sequence). Here the CDR3 DNA reads TGCAGTGCTACCCTACTAGCGGCGGCAGATACGCAGTATTTT. Protein product: CSATLLAAADTQYF.

This clonotype has ten or more counts. The rearrangement uses TRBV20-1 and TRBJ2-5; D might be TRBD1 (6 bases). Germline CDR1 and CDR2: DFQATT and SNEGSKA (reference sequence). V was cut by 5 bases and J by 5 bases, with 21 bases left in between. CDR3 size: 15 residues. The chain's CDR3 is CSAFPVAGAWETQYF. In DNA, the CDR3 is TGCAGTGCTTTCCCCGTAGCAGGGGCGTGGGAGACCCAGTACTTC.

This clonotype occurred a few times. This chain connects TRBV10-3 to TRBJ1-5; the D is unclear. This CDR3 has 18 amino acids. Trimming stripped 1 base from V and 3 bases from J, with 19 bases between. CDR1 is ENHRY and CDR2 is SYGVKD in the germline V gene. The CDR3 reads CAISEFRLLGQANQPQHF. The CDR3 bases are TGTGCCATCAGTGAGTTTCGTCTGTTGGGTCAGGCCAATCAGCCCCAGCATTTT.

The genes are TRBV12-5 and TRBJ2-7; 7 bases align to TRBD1. The CDR3 is 14 amino acids. J was trimmed by 2 bases and V by 6 bases; bases with no gene match: 7. Germline CDR1 reads LGHNT; CDR2 reads FRNRAP. CDR3 DNA: TGTGCTAGTGGCACAAACAGGGGTACCTACGAGCAGTACTTC. This gives the protein CASGTNRGTYEQYF.

The chain recombines TRBV15 with TRBJ2-2; D is unclear. The germline V gene has CDR1 LNHNV and CDR2 YYDKDF (reference sequence). The CDR3 contains 14 residues. V was cut by 8 bases and J by 0 bases, with 10 bases left in between. CDR3 sequence (DNA): TGTGCCACCTCATCTGGACCGAACACCGGGGAGCTGTTTTTT. Translating it yields CATSSGPNTGELFF.

In this sample, this clonotype turned up many times. V usage is TRBV11-1 and J usage is TRBJ2-7; 7 bases agree with TRBD2. This CDR3 spans 16 amino acids. V shed 3 bases and J 1 base; nucleotides not matched to a gene: 9. Germline V CDR1 and CDR2: SGHAT, FQDESV (reference sequence). The CDR3 nucleotides read TGTGCCAGCAGCTTCGCCCGCGGGAGCACTTCCTACGAGCAGTACTTC. Amino acid sequence: CASSFARGSTSYEQYF.

In its sample, this clonotype was seen a few times. The rearrangement links TRBV6-1 to TRBJ1-1; 7 bases are shared with TRBD1. V dropped 6 bases and J dropped 4; count of bases not matched to a gene: 2. The CDR3 sequence is 12 residues long. Germline assignment: CDR1 MNHNS and CDR2 SASEGT. CDR3 sequence reads: CASRRDSTEAFF. The CDR3 DNA is TGTGCCAGCAGGAGGGACAGCACTGAAGCTTTCTTT.

This clonotype was seen ten or more times. The chain uses TRBV20-1 and TRBJ2-3; 9 nucleotides align to TRBD2. The CDR3 extends over 15 amino acids. Germline CDR1 reads DFQATT; CDR2 reads SNEGSKA (reference sequence). The trim removed 5 bases at V and 4 bases at J, leaving 10 bases unmatched. The CDR3 region is CSADGTSPVADTQYF. DNA of the CDR3: TGCAGTGCTGATGGGACTAGCCCTGTTGCAGATACGCAGTATTTT.

This clonotype was detected ten times or more. The V gene is TRBV9, the J gene TRBJ1-4, with 9 positions matching TRBD1. The CDR3 is 15 residues long. Germline V gene data show CDR1 as SGDLS and CDR2 as YYNGEE. After removal of 4 bases from V and 10 bases from J, the junction contained 11 bases not matched to a gene. CDR3 nucleotide sequence: TGTGCCAGCAGCTCCTCCGGACAGGGGTTTCGAAAACTGTTTTTT. Its translation is CASSSSGQGFRKLFF.

This clonotype was observed at least ten times. The gene calls are TRBV27 and TRBJ2-1; maybe TRBD2 (6 bases). The length of the CDR3 is 16 residues. V lost 6 bases, J lost 6 bases, and 21 bases lay in between. Germline V gives CDR1 MNHEY, CDR2 SMNVEV (reference sequence). The CDR3 spells CASSPGGTLRSNEQFF. The CDR3 DNA follows: TGTGCCAGCAGCCCCGGAGGGACCTTGCGGTCCAATGAGCAGTTCTTC.

This clonotype occurred many times. The CDR3 is CASSPGQGARNEQFF. The CDR3 nucleotides are TGTGCCAGCTCACCGGGACAGGGGGCGAGAAATGAGCAGTTCTTC. This sequence joins TRBV18 and TRBJ2-1, with 12 bases that match TRBD1. The CDR3 spans 15 residues. CDR1 is KGHSH, CDR2 LQKENI, per germline. The J segment lost 7 bases and the V segment lost 3 bases, leaving 4 bases of the junction unmatched.

The chain links TRBV9 to TRBJ1-2; weak D call: TRBD1 (5 bases). Germline loops: CDR1 SGDLS, CDR2 YYNGEE. Trimming took off 3 bases at V and 9 bases at J, with 18 bases between the two ends. This CDR3 comprises 14 residues. CDR3 amino acids: CASSGPPGLGSYTF. In DNA form, the CDR3 reads TGTGCCAGCAGCGGACCACCGGGACTGGGGAGCTACACCTTC.